These 19 T cell receptor beta chains share one sample of origin, sequenced in a study of CD8 T cells in ankylosing spondylitis. Study-level findings and limits: It appeared that ankylosing spondylitis blood was characterized by a TCR beta motif of several highly homologous variants.

TCRdb reprocessed the 5' RACE reads with MiXCR, giving one entry per CDR3 protein. The sample has around 540,000 distinct CDR3 sequences; more than 9.5% are singletons. No antigen is known for these receptors. Specimen: blood, either unsorted or a sorted T cell fraction (not recorded which). Receptors were obtained from a male donor with ankylosing spondylitis.

This clonotype was counted only a few times. The chain links TRBV18 to TRBJ2-7; perhaps TRBD1 as D (6 bases). There are 12 residues in the CDR3. Deletions cut 3 bases from V and 5 bases from J, with 8 bases between. Germline V gene data show CDR1 as KGHSH and CDR2 as LQKENI. The CDR3 nucleotides are TGTGCCAGCTCACCCGACAGGAACGAGCAGTACTTC. Translation: CASSPDRNEQYF.

There are a few counts of this clonotype. The V and J genes are TRBV20-1 and TRBJ2-1, with 16 bases lining up with TRBD2. The CDR3 sequence is 17 residues long. Trimming cost V 8 bases and J 9 bases; bases outside gene matches: 16. Germline V gene data show CDR1 as DFQATT and CDR2 as SNEGSKA (reference sequence). The CDR3 DNA reads TGCAGTTACGCTACCGGGACTAGCGGGAGGGGGGGGCTTGAGCAGTTCTTC. It translates to CSYATGTSGRGGLEQFF.

This clonotype was found a few times. The V call is TRBV27, the J call TRBJ2-1; 9 bases agree with TRBD2. V lost 9 bases, J lost 7 bases, and 22 bases stayed unmatched. The length of the CDR3 is 18 residues. From germline, CDR1 is MNHEY and CDR2 SMNVEV (reference sequence). The CDR3 region is CASGPDRFGGRATNEQFF. The CDR3 DNA reads as TGTGCCAGTGGACCAGACCGTTTTGGCGGGAGGGCCACAAATGAGCAGTTCTTC.

This clonotype occurred many times. The genes are TRBV7-9 and TRBJ2-5; 9 bases line up with TRBD2. Germline V gene lookup returns CDR1 SEHNR and CDR2 FQNEAQ (reference sequence). This CDR3 spans 16 amino acids. Germline trimming cut 5 bases from V and 1 base from J; bases unmatched to any gene: 8. CDR3 loop: CASSRLLAGAQETQYF. Here the CDR3 DNA reads TGTGCCAGCAGCCGCTTACTAGCGGGCGCCCAAGAGACCCAGTACTTC.

The V and J genes are TRBV5-5 and TRBJ2-5; 9 nucleotides align to TRBD2. Germline V gene sequence: CDR1 SGHKS, CDR2 YYEKEE (reference sequence). V lost 0 bases and J lost 7; bases outside the gene matches: 7. This CDR3 is 15 amino acids long. This chain's CDR3 is CASSLEGSGGVTQYF. DNA of the CDR3: TGTGCCAGCAGCTTGGAGGGTAGCGGGGGTGTGACCCAGTACTTC.

CDR3 nucleotide sequence: TGTGCCAGCAGATCTCCCAGGGAGAAGACAGATACGCAGTATTTT. Its protein is CASRSPREKTDTQYF. The chain is built from TRBV11-2 and TRBJ2-3; D may correspond to TRBD1 or TRBD2 (5 bases each). V lost 6 bases and J lost 3, with 16 bases in between. Germline values: CDR1 SGHAT, CDR2 FQNNGV. The CDR3 covers 15 residues.

This clonotype was seen more than once but under ten times. V is TRBV19 and J is TRBJ2-5, with 9 bases aligning to TRBD1. This CDR3 spans 14 amino acids. V dropped 1 base and J dropped 7; count of bases not matched to a gene: 4. Germline lookup yields CDR1 LNHDA and CDR2 SQIVND (reference sequence). CDR3 nucleotide sequence: TGTGCCAGTAGTATAGGGACAGGGGTGAGGACCCAGTACTTC. It encodes CASSIGTGVRTQYF.

This clonotype was seen many times. This rearrangement joins TRBV7-9 to TRBJ1-4, with TRBD1 matching 11 bases. This CDR3 has 14 amino acids. Germline V gene sequence: CDR1 SEHNR, CDR2 FQNEAQ (reference sequence). V lost 5 bases to trimming and J lost 10 bases; unmatched junction nucleotides: 6. DNA of the CDR3: TGTGCCAGCAGCCAATTGGGACAGGGGGTAAAACTGTTTTTT. Amino acid sequence: CASSQLGQGVKLFF.

V and J are TRBV27 and TRBJ2-2, with TRBD2 identical over 7 bases. V trimming: 4 bases; J trimming: 1 base; junction bases outside the gene matches: 6. In germline, CDR1 is MNHEY, CDR2 SMNVEV (reference sequence). CDR3 length: 16 amino acids. The CDR3 protein is CASSSLTSRNTGELFF. Here the CDR3 DNA reads TGTGCCAGCAGTTCCCTGACTAGCCGGAACACCGGGGAGCTGTTTTTT.

There are a few counts of this clonotype. The V gene is TRBV5-1, the J gene TRBJ2-7; the match to TRBD2 covers 7 bases. V was clipped by 0 bases and J by 8 bases; unmatched bases: 11. CDR1 and CDR2 (germline): SGHRS, YFSETQ. CDR3 length equals 15 residues. CDR3 residues: CASSLDWTSPTKQYF. In DNA form, the CDR3 reads TGCGCCAGCAGCTTGGATTGGACTAGTCCTACGAAGCAGTACTTC. Based on the CDR3 plus reference TRBV5-1 and TRBJ2-7, the full variable domain is KAGVTQTPRYLIKTRGQQVTLSCSPISGHRSVSWYQQTPGQGLQFLFEYFSETQRNKGNFPGRFSGRQFSNSRSEMNVSTLELGDSALYLCASSLDWTSPTKQYFGPGTRLTVT.

This clonotype has a handful of counts. This chain joins TRBV20-1 and TRBJ2-1, with TRBD2 matching over 7 bases. Germline assignment: CDR1 DFQATT and CDR2 SNEGSKA (reference sequence). This CDR3 spans 16 amino acids. V lost 7 bases, J lost 7 bases, and 19 bases stayed unmatched. CDR3 DNA: TGCAGTGTACCCGCCCTAGGGGCGGGAGTCGGTAATGAGCAGTTCTTC. It encodes CSVPALGAGVGNEQFF.

This clonotype occurred many times. The chain combines TRBV20-1 with TRBJ2-1; no reliable D call. CDR3 length: 13 residues. Germline V gives CDR1 DFQATT, CDR2 SNEGSKA (reference sequence). DNA for the CDR3: TGCACTATCCAGGCCGCATCCTACAATGAGCAGTTCTTC. As protein: CTIQAASYNEQFF.

This clonotype turned up a few times. The gene calls are TRBV7-9 and TRBJ2-1, with 9 bases that match TRBD2. This CDR3 comprises 16 residues. The germline CDR1 and CDR2 sequences are SEHNR and FQNEAQ (reference sequence). The V segment lost 2 bases and the J segment 3 bases; nucleotides outside the gene matches: 5. In DNA, the CDR3 is TGTGCCAGCAGCTTACGGAAGCGGGAGGACTACAATGAGCAGTTCTTC. This gives the protein CASSLRKREDYNEQFF.

This clonotype has a handful of counts. This chain uses TRBV30 with TRBJ2-5; perhaps D is TRBD1 or TRBD2 (5 bases each). CDR1 is GTSNPN, CDR2 SVGIG, per germline (reference sequence). The CDR3 consists of 13 residues. V lost 5 bases and J lost 0, with 10 bases in between. CDR3 DNA: TGTGCCTGGGATGGGGGATACCAAGAGACCCAGTACTTC. Its translation: CAWDGGYQETQYF.

This clonotype was detected a few times. The chain couples TRBV24-1 to TRBJ2-5; 11 nucleotides match TRBD2. Unmatched junction bases numbered 5, after V lost 7 bases and J lost 5 bases. In germline, CDR1 is KGHDR, CDR2 SFDVKD. This CDR3 comprises 14 residues. CDR3 protein: CATSAGLAAETQYF. The CDR3 DNA is TGTGCCACCAGCGCGGGACTAGCGGCGGAGACCCAGTACTTC.

J is TRBJ1-4 and V is TRBV15; possible D gene TRBD1, 6 bases. V was cut by 0 bases and J by 4 bases, with 15 bases left in between. This CDR3 is 17 amino acids long. The germline CDR1 and CDR2 sequences are LNHNV and YYDKDF (reference sequence). The CDR3 coding sequence is TGTGCCACCAGCAGAGACAGGGGCGGACTTAGTAATGAAAAACTGTTTTTT. Translated: CATSRDRGGLSNEKLFF.

The table lists this clonotype with a few counts. The gene calls are TRBV29-1 and TRBJ2-1, with a weak D call TRBD1 (5 bases). This CDR3 spans 11 amino acids. Germline-derived CDR1 and CDR2 are SQVTM and ANQGSEA. The V end lost 8 bases, the J end lost 6 bases, and 11 bases lay between the germline ends. The CDR3 protein is CSTQVTNEQFF. DNA for the CDR3: TGCAGCACACAGGTTACCAATGAGCAGTTCTTC.

The CDR3: CSARDPTISTDTQYF. As DNA, the CDR3 is TGCAGTGCTAGAGACCCTACGATATCCACAGATACGCAGTATTTT. The chain joins TRBV20-1 to TRBJ2-3, with no clear D. Germline CDR1 and CDR2: DFQATT and SNEGSKA (reference sequence). The CDR3 consists of 15 residues. The ends were cut back, 0 bases at V and 2 bases at J, with 12 bases in the middle.

This chain joins TRBV24-1 and TRBJ2-5, with D unclear. The germline V gene encodes CDR1 KGHDR and CDR2 SFDVKD. Deletions cut 1 base from V and 0 bases from J, with 5 bases between. This CDR3 comprises 14 residues. The chain's CDR3 is CATSDFSYQETQYF. CDR3 nucleotides: TGTGCCACCAGTGATTTCTCATACCAAGAGACCCAGTACTTC.